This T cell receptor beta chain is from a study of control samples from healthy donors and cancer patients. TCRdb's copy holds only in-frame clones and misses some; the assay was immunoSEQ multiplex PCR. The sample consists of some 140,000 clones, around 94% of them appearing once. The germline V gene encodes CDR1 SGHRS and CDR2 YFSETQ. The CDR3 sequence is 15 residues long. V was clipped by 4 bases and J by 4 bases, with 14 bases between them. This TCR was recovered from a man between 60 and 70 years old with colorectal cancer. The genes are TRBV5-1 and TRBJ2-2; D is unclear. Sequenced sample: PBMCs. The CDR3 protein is CASSAPASLTGELFF. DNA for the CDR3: TGCGCCAGCAGCGCCCCCGCAAGTCTCACCGGGGAGCTGTTTTTT.